The rows below give T cell receptor beta chains drawn from one sample of a study of brain T cells in children with intractable seizures. Method: immunoSEQ multiplex PCR; TCRdb's copy keeps in-frame clones and lacks some. The sample lists 110,000 or so clones; around 94% were seen once. Sequencing used peripheral blood, obtained at surgery. Receptors were obtained from a boy in the first two years of life with hemimegalencephaly and intractable seizures. Each CDR3 is given with its conserved first and last residue. The D gene is left open where the match is weak. Size is stated for part of the rows, as once, few or many counts, or as a class when the clone is expanded.

D gene: -; V gene: TRBV2; J gene: TRBJ2-5; clone size: -; CDR3 DNA: TGTGCCAGCAGCGGACAGATAGCACAAGAGACCCAGTACTTC; CDR3 protein: CASSGQIAQETQYF
D gene: -; V gene: TRBV29-1; J gene: TRBJ2-7; clone size: -; CDR3 DNA: TGCAGCGTTGGAAGCTCGGTCGGCGAGCAGTACTTC; CDR3 protein: CSVGSSVGEQYF
D gene: -; V gene: TRBV6-1; J gene: TRBJ1-5; clone size: -; CDR3 DNA: TGTGCCAGCAGTGAGTCAGGCAGAAGCAATCAGCCCCAGCATTTT; CDR3 protein: CASSESGRSNQPQHF
D gene: TRBD1; V gene: TRBV4-1; J gene: TRBJ1-2; clone size: -; CDR3 DNA: TGCGCCAGCAGCCCCCTCGGACAGGGGAAGAACTATGGCTACACCTTC; CDR3 protein: CASSPLGQGKNYGYTF
D gene: -; V gene: TRBV7-9; J gene: TRBJ2-1; clone size: -; CDR3 DNA: TGTGCCAGCAGCCCGAAACACACCATTGAGCAGTTCTTC; CDR3 protein: CASSPKHTIEQFF
D gene: -; V gene: TRBV12-5; J gene: TRBJ1-1; clone size: -; CDR3 DNA: TGTGCTAGTGGTTTGGCCCGACAGCTGGAAGCTTTCTTT; CDR3 protein: CASGLARQLEAFF
D gene: -; V gene: TRBV19; J gene: TRBJ1-2; clone size: -; CDR3 DNA: TGTGCCAGTAGACAGACGGTCACTAACTATGGCTACACCTTC; CDR3 protein: CASRQTVTNYGYTF
D gene: TRBD1; V gene: TRBV6-5; J gene: TRBJ1-1; clone size: -; CDR3 DNA: TGTGCCAGTCACAGGGGGTTTAACACTGAAGCTTTCTTT; CDR3 protein: CASHRGFNTEAFF
D gene: -; V gene: TRBV28; J gene: TRBJ2-1; clone size: -; CDR3 DNA: TGTGCCAGCATAAGGACTCCGTCCTACAATGAGCAGTTCTTC; CDR3 protein: CASIRTPSYNEQFF
D gene: TRBD2; V gene: TRBV5-1; J gene: TRBJ2-2; clone size: -; CDR3 DNA: TGCGCCAGCAGCCTACCTAGCGGGAGAGGTGTAAGACAAGACACCGGGGAGCTGTTTTTT; CDR3 protein: CASSLPSGRGVRQDTGELFF
D gene: -; V gene: TRBV13; J gene: TRBJ1-1; clone size: once; CDR3 DNA: TGTGCCAGCAGCTTAGGGACAGGTAGCGAAGCTTTCTTT; CDR3 protein: CASSLGTGSEAFF
D gene: TRBD2; V gene: TRBV11-2; J gene: TRBJ2-2; clone size: -; CDR3 DNA: TGTGCCAGCAGCTTAAAAGGGTCTAGCGGGAACGGGGAGCTGTTTTTT; CDR3 protein: CASSLKGSSGNGELFF